Reported below is one TCR beta chain. Its antigen target is currently unknown. Base qualities are not at hand, and no much larger clone is one base apart. This sample's time point label indicates: after neoadjuvant nivolumab, at surgical resection. Patients had been newly diagnosed with stage II-IVA oral cavity squamous cell carcinoma, and no prior systemic or radiation treatment had been given to the patients. The cohort consisted of patients with HPV-negative, locally advanced oral cavity squamous cell carcinoma. Peripheral blood mononuclear cells were analyzed directly, without maintenance or expansion in culture. Samples were obtained from a longitudinal correlative study of a single-arm phase II trial of neoadjuvant nivolumab in oral cavity squamous cell carcinoma. Subject-matched pre- and post-treatment PBMCs and tumors from three responders and three non-responders were subjected to genomic DNA-based TCRbeta sequencing. Peripheral blood mononuclear cells were collected before nivolumab treatment and were collected again after treatment, at the time of surgery. The Maxwell RSC DNA from Cells kit was used to isolate genomic DNA from PBMCs.

The CDR3 starts with the cysteine, ends with the phenylalanine, and has 16 residues. Only the CDR3 portion is preserved as DNA: 48 bases, with reading frame beginning at the first base. Sequences LNHDA (CDR1) and SQIVND (CDR2) are obtained from the germline V gene (reference sequence). V sheds 7 bases and J sheds 5 bases, leaving 23 bases between their ends. The sample is drawn from a study of neoadjuvant anti-PD-1 for oral cavity cancer (dated by TCRdb to the early 2020s). A note on the overall study: Before curative-intent surgical resection, most patients were given three to four biweekly doses of nivolumab at 3 mg/kg. For patients who did not progress, a fourth nivolumab dose was given around day 43, followed by definitive surgical resection on days 50-56. Under RECIST 1.1, patients with complete response, partial response or stable disease were classed as responders, and patients with progression were classed as non-responders. There were 12 patients in the parent correlative cohort, and the response rate was 33%.

For deep sequencing of PBMC libraries, mostly approximately 460 ng of input genomic DNA was used, and six replicates were run per sample. The immunoSEQ hsTCRbeta kit was used to prepare TCRbeta libraries according to the manufacturer's instructions. Sequencing of the completed libraries took place using an Illumina NovaSeq 6000 S4 flow cell after they had been pooled to approximately 2.8 nM. From the authors' description of their analysis: The immunoSEQ Analyzer was used for raw data preprocessing and quality control. The analysis was restricted to productive rearrangements, with each unique CDR3 amino acid sequence defining a clonotype. Using the R package tcR, the researchers computed the Gini-Simpson index as their estimate of repertoire clonality. Student's t test was used to compare Gini indices, while Pearson correlation assessed associations with tumor size change. Held by TCRdb, this immuneACCESS table contains in-frame sequences only and omits some clones. Under half of the omission traces to an unresolved V gene where checked; the cause of the rest is unknown. V, J and clone size derive from that table, while D and trimming were established from the DNA sequence. The sample profile shows tens of thousands of clones; approximately 84% of them were found once. In total, the top ten clones hold roughly 3.4% of the sample.

What the authors observed across the whole study: Within PBMCs, T cell clonality (Gini index) was significantly higher in non-responders than responders after neoadjuvant nivolumab. TCR analyses included only a few patients per response group, and the authors called for larger cohorts for validation. Higher pretreatment blood Treg/Th17 ratios correlated with both higher pretreatment blood TCRbeta clonality and lower post-treatment tumor TCRbeta clonality.

The sequence came from a person aged 35 to 85 with oral cavity squamous cell carcinoma. This specimen was PBMCs, taken after nivolumab (anti-PD-1) treatment. In this chain, TRBV19 is recombined with TRBJ1-1, with TRBD1 perhaps the D gene, on 6 matching bases. The CDR3 reads CASTPQQGEGWTEAFF. The nucleotide sequence is TGTGCCAGTACCCCACAACAGGGAGAAGGTTGGACTGAAGCTTTCTTT.